The rows below give T cell receptor beta chains drawn from one sample of a study of CD8 T cells in Susac syndrome. TCRdb used MiXCR to reprocess the immunoSEQ multiplex PCR reads, holding one entry per CDR3 protein. This sample has about 120,000 distinct CDR3 sequences; 80% to 95% occur once, and the top ten carry around 0.15%. The material sequenced was CD4+ T cells from PBMCs. All receptors derive from a human donor in good health. Both conserved end residues are part of each CDR3. The D gene is left open where the match is weak. Size tells how often a clone was seen (once, few, many) or the class of an expanded clone, and some rows leave it out.

CDR3 length: 16; D gene: NA; clone size: NA; V gene: TRBV2; J gene: TRBJ1-1; CDR3 DNA: TGTGCCAGCAGTGTCCTCCTGGGGGGTCAGAACACTGAAGCTTTCTTT; CDR3 protein: CASSVLLGGQNTEAFF
CDR3 length: 16; D gene: NA; clone size: NA; V gene: TRBV14; J gene: TRBJ2-3; CDR3 DNA: TGTGCCAGCAGCCAAGATCTTCACCTTAGTGCAGATACGCAGTATTTT; CDR3 protein: CASSQDLHLSADTQYF
CDR3 length: 14; D gene: NA; clone size: NA; V gene: TRBV19; J gene: TRBJ1-1; CDR3 DNA: TGTGCCAGTAGTATCGGGGGGTTAGCCACTGAAGCTTTCTTT; CDR3 protein: CASSIGGLATEAFF
CDR3 length: 17; D gene: TRBD1; clone size: NA; V gene: TRBV3-1; J gene: TRBJ2-1; CDR3 DNA: TGTGCCAGCAGCCAAGACATTGCCGACAGGGGGATCGATGAGCAGTTCTTC; CDR3 protein: CASSQDIADRGIDEQFF
CDR3 length: 20; D gene: TRBD2; clone size: NA; V gene: TRBV9; J gene: TRBJ2-1; CDR3 DNA: TGTGCCAGCAGCGTAGGGTTAGGGCTAGCGGGACAAAGCTCCTACAATGAGCAGTTCTTC; CDR3 protein: CASSVGLGLAGQSSYNEQFF
CDR3 length: 15; D gene: NA; clone size: NA; V gene: TRBV9; J gene: TRBJ1-1; CDR3 DNA: TGTGCCAGCAGCGTATGGGCGCAGGGAACTACTGAAGCTTTCTTT; CDR3 protein: CASSVWAQGTTEAFF
CDR3 length: 12; D gene: NA; clone size: NA; V gene: TRBV5-1; J gene: TRBJ2-7; CDR3 DNA: TGCGCCAGCAGAGGTGGGCCCTACGAGCAGTACTTC; CDR3 protein: CASRGGPYEQYF
CDR3 length: 15; D gene: TRBD2; clone size: NA; V gene: TRBV7-8; J gene: TRBJ2-1; CDR3 DNA: TGTGCCAGCAGCCCCCCCGCGGGGGGGCTGAATGAGCAGTTCTTC; CDR3 protein: CASSPPAGGLNEQFF
CDR3 length: 15; D gene: NA; clone size: NA; V gene: TRBV7-9; J gene: TRBJ2-5; CDR3 DNA: TGTGCCAGCAGCTTAGGACAGCCCCTGGGGGAGACCCAGTACTTC; CDR3 protein: CASSLGQPLGETQYF
CDR3 length: 10; D gene: NA; clone size: NA; V gene: TRBV29-1; J gene: TRBJ2-1; CDR3 DNA: TGCAGCGGAACTCATACTGAGCAGTTCTTC; CDR3 protein: CSGTHTEQFF
CDR3 length: 13; D gene: NA; clone size: NA; V gene: TRBV30; J gene: TRBJ1-1; CDR3 DNA: TGTGCCTGGAGTGGGGACCGGAGGACTGAAGCTTTCTTT; CDR3 protein: CAWSGDRRTEAFF
CDR3 length: 16; D gene: NA; clone size: NA; V gene: TRBV7-9; J gene: TRBJ1-6; CDR3 DNA: TGTGCCAGCAGCCCAGGGGTAGGGGCCAATAATTCACCCCTCCACTTT; CDR3 protein: CASSPGVGANNSPLHF
CDR3 length: 13; D gene: NA; clone size: NA; V gene: TRBV20-1; J gene: TRBJ2-7; CDR3 DNA: TGCAGTGCTATCGGGATGAGGCGGAGCGAGCAGTACTTC; CDR3 protein: CSAIGMRRSEQYF
CDR3 length: 14; D gene: TRBD2; clone size: NA; V gene: TRBV20-1; J gene: TRBJ2-5; CDR3 DNA: TGCAGTGCCCGTACTAGCGGGAGTCCGGAGACCCAGTACTTC; CDR3 protein: CSARTSGSPETQYF
CDR3 length: 14; D gene: NA; clone size: NA; V gene: TRBV18; J gene: TRBJ1-1; CDR3 DNA: TGTGCCAGCTCATCTGACGGGGTGAACACTGAAGCTTTCTTT; CDR3 protein: CASSSDGVNTEAFF
CDR3 length: 15; D gene: NA; clone size: NA; V gene: TRBV20-1; J gene: TRBJ2-5; CDR3 DNA: TGCAGTGCCCCTTCACGCAGGACTGAGCAAGAGACCCAGTACTTC; CDR3 protein: CSAPSRRTEQETQYF
CDR3 length: 14; D gene: NA; clone size: NA; V gene: TRBV12-3/TRBV12-4; J gene: TRBJ1-2; CDR3 DNA: TGTGCCAGCAGTTTTTTCCCCACCTCCTATGGCTACACCTTC; CDR3 protein: CASSFFPTSYGYTF
CDR3 length: 12; D gene: NA; clone size: NA; V gene: TRBV20-1; J gene: TRBJ2-5; CDR3 DNA: TGCAGTGCGTGGTCTTCGGGTGAGACCCAGTACTTC; CDR3 protein: CSAWSSGETQYF
CDR3 length: 13; D gene: NA; clone size: NA; V gene: TRBV5-4; J gene: TRBJ1-1; CDR3 DNA: TGTGCCAGCAGACCACAGGGTTGGACTGAAGCTTTCTTT; CDR3 protein: CASRPQGWTEAFF
CDR3 length: 17; D gene: TRBD1; clone size: NA; V gene: TRBV4-2; J gene: TRBJ1-2; CDR3 DNA: TGTGCCAGCAGCCAAGATGGGAGGACAGGGATAATCTATGGCTACACCTTC; CDR3 protein: CASSQDGRTGIIYGYTF
CDR3 length: 14; D gene: NA; clone size: once; V gene: TRBV5-1; J gene: TRBJ2-7; CDR3 DNA: TGCGCCAGCAGCTGGGATGGAGCCTCCTACGAGCAGTACTTC; CDR3 protein: CASSWDGASYEQYF
CDR3 length: 14; D gene: TRBD2; clone size: NA; V gene: TRBV27; J gene: TRBJ2-1; CDR3 DNA: TGTGCCAGCAGTTTATGGACTAGCGGGGACTACCTGTTCTTC; CDR3 protein: CASSLWTSGDYLFF
CDR3 length: 12; D gene: TRBD1; clone size: NA; V gene: TRBV12-3/TRBV12-4; J gene: TRBJ2-1; CDR3 DNA: TGTGCCAGCAGAGGTATCCGGGACAGGGTTCTCTTC; CDR3 protein: CASRGIRDRVLF
CDR3 length: 15; D gene: NA; clone size: NA; V gene: TRBV7-9; J gene: TRBJ1-6; CDR3 DNA: TGTGCCAGCAGCTCAGACAGCTCCTATAATTCACCCCTCCACTTT; CDR3 protein: CASSSDSSYNSPLHF
CDR3 length: 15; D gene: NA; clone size: NA; V gene: TRBV19; J gene: TRBJ1-2; CDR3 DNA: TGTGCCAGTAGTATCGGCGTAACAACTAACTATGGCTACACCTTC; CDR3 protein: CASSIGVTTNYGYTF
CDR3 length: 13; D gene: NA; clone size: NA; V gene: TRBV20-1; J gene: TRBJ2-7; CDR3 DNA: TGCAGTGCTAGGAGAGTTGGTGCCTACGAGCAGTACTTC; CDR3 protein: CSARRVGAYEQYF
CDR3 length: 16; D gene: TRBD2; clone size: NA; V gene: TRBV7-8; J gene: TRBJ2-1; CDR3 DNA: TGTGCCAGCAGCTTGAATAGCGGGAGTCTCTACAATGAGCAGTTCTTC; CDR3 protein: CASSLNSGSLYNEQFF
CDR3 length: 15; D gene: NA; clone size: NA; V gene: TRBV19; J gene: TRBJ2-7; CDR3 DNA: TGTGCCAGTACCCCAAGAGGAGGGTCCGACTACGAGCAGTACTTC; CDR3 protein: CASTPRGGSDYEQYF
CDR3 length: 15; D gene: NA; clone size: NA; V gene: TRBV25-1; J gene: TRBJ2-1; CDR3 DNA: TGTGCCAGCAGTAAGACCGCAGGGGGGCCCCATGAGCAGTTCTTC; CDR3 protein: CASSKTAGGPHEQFF
CDR3 length: 13; D gene: TRBD1; clone size: NA; V gene: TRBV6-1; J gene: TRBJ1-2; CDR3 DNA: TGTGCCAGCAGTCAGGGGGCGGTCTATGGCTACACCTTC; CDR3 protein: CASSQGAVYGYTF
CDR3 length: 14; D gene: NA; clone size: NA; V gene: TRBV6-2/TRBV6-3; J gene: TRBJ2-7; CDR3 DNA: TGTGCCAGCAGTTCCACACTAGTGGACTACGAGCAGTACTTC; CDR3 protein: CASSSTLVDYEQYF
CDR3 length: 13; D gene: TRBD2; clone size: NA; V gene: TRBV7-3; J gene: TRBJ2-7; CDR3 DNA: TGTGCCAGCAGCTTCGGCGGGGGCTACGAGCAGTACTTC; CDR3 protein: CASSFGGGYEQYF
CDR3 length: 11; D gene: TRBD2; clone size: NA; V gene: TRBV7-9; J gene: TRBJ2-5; CDR3 DNA: TGTGCCAGCAGCGGGGGGGTGGCCCAGTACTTC; CDR3 protein: CASSGGVAQYF
CDR3 length: 13; D gene: NA; clone size: NA; V gene: TRBV6-2/TRBV6-3; J gene: TRBJ1-1; CDR3 DNA: TGTGCCAGCAGTTGTACGGTAGAGGTGGAAGCTTTCTTT; CDR3 protein: CASSCTVEVEAFF
CDR3 length: 13; D gene: NA; clone size: NA; V gene: TRBV28; J gene: TRBJ1-5; CDR3 DNA: TGTGCCAGCAGTTTAGTGACGCGGGGGCCCCAGCATTTT; CDR3 protein: CASSLVTRGPQHF
CDR3 length: 16; D gene: TRBD1; clone size: NA; V gene: TRBV20-1; J gene: TRBJ1-1; CDR3 DNA: TGCAGTGCTAGTTCGGTCGGACAGGGAAGGCGGGCTGAAGCTTTCTTT; CDR3 protein: CSASSVGQGRRAEAFF
CDR3 length: 14; D gene: NA; clone size: NA; V gene: TRBV2; J gene: TRBJ2-1; CDR3 DNA: TGTGCCAGCAGGAGGGGGGAGCCAGAGAATGAGCAGTTCTTC; CDR3 protein: CASRRGEPENEQFF
CDR3 length: 13; D gene: NA; clone size: NA; V gene: TRBV7-3; J gene: TRBJ1-2; CDR3 DNA: TGTGCCAGCAGCTCAGATAGAGATGGTGGCTACACCTTC; CDR3 protein: CASSSDRDGGYTF
CDR3 length: 15; D gene: NA; clone size: NA; V gene: TRBV18; J gene: TRBJ1-2; CDR3 DNA: TGTGCCAGCTCACCAAAACAGGGCATAGGCTATGGCTACACCTTC; CDR3 protein: CASSPKQGIGYGYTF
CDR3 length: 15; D gene: TRBD1; clone size: NA; V gene: TRBV19; J gene: TRBJ2-5; CDR3 DNA: TGTGCCAGTAGTATTCGGACAGGGTCCCAAGAGACCCAGTACTTC; CDR3 protein: CASSIRTGSQETQYF
CDR3 length: 16; D gene: NA; clone size: NA; V gene: TRBV6-2/TRBV6-3; J gene: TRBJ2-1; CDR3 DNA: TGTGCCAGCAGTGACCCGGTTCTGGCGGCCTACAATGAGCAGTTCTTC; CDR3 protein: CASSDPVLAAYNEQFF
CDR3 length: 15; D gene: TRBD2; clone size: NA; V gene: TRBV5-1; J gene: TRBJ2-3; CDR3 DNA: TGCGCCAGCAGCAGTAGCGGGGAGGGCACAGATACGCAGTATTTT; CDR3 protein: CASSSSGEGTDTQYF
CDR3 length: 15; D gene: TRBD1; clone size: NA; V gene: TRBV29-1; J gene: TRBJ1-3; CDR3 DNA: TGCAGCGCCTTCCTCCCGACAGGGGGTGGAAACACCATATATTTT; CDR3 protein: CSAFLPTGGGNTIYF
CDR3 length: 14; D gene: NA; clone size: NA; V gene: TRBV4-3; J gene: TRBJ2-7; CDR3 DNA: TGCGCCAGCAGCCAAGCCCGGGGGATTCACGAGCAGTACTTC; CDR3 protein: CASSQARGIHEQYF
CDR3 length: 13; D gene: NA; clone size: few; V gene: TRBV7-2; J gene: TRBJ1-1; CDR3 DNA: TGTGCCAGCAGCCTACAGGGGAACACTGAAGCTTTCTTT; CDR3 protein: CASSLQGNTEAFF
CDR3 length: 14; D gene: NA; clone size: NA; V gene: TRBV29-1; J gene: TRBJ2-5; CDR3 DNA: TGCAGCGCTGGTATGGGCGGGGAAAAAGAGACCCAGTACTTC; CDR3 protein: CSAGMGGEKETQYF
CDR3 length: 14; D gene: TRBD2; clone size: NA; V gene: TRBV19; J gene: TRBJ2-7; CDR3 DNA: TGTGCCAGTAGGAGTAGCGGGAGCTCCTACGAGCAGTACTTC; CDR3 protein: CASRSSGSSYEQYF
CDR3 length: 14; D gene: TRBD1; clone size: once; V gene: TRBV7-9; J gene: TRBJ1-2; CDR3 DNA: TGTGCCAGCAGCCTTCGGACAGGAAACTATGGCTACACCTTC; CDR3 protein: CASSLRTGNYGYTF
CDR3 length: 16; D gene: NA; clone size: NA; V gene: TRBV6-5; J gene: TRBJ1-3; CDR3 DNA: TGTGCCAGCAGTTACCGTCGGGCAGACTCTGGAAACACCATATATTTT; CDR3 protein: CASSYRRADSGNTIYF
CDR3 length: 14; D gene: NA; clone size: NA; V gene: TRBV19; J gene: TRBJ2-1; CDR3 DNA: TGTGCCAGTTCGGCGATACACTCCTACAATGAGCAGTTCTTC; CDR3 protein: CASSAIHSYNEQFF
CDR3 length: 17; D gene: TRBD1; clone size: NA; V gene: TRBV7-2; J gene: TRBJ1-5; CDR3 DNA: TGTGCCAGCAGCTTGGACAGGGCTATTCGTAGCAATCAGCCCCAGCATTTT; CDR3 protein: CASSLDRAIRSNQPQHF
CDR3 length: 14; D gene: NA; clone size: NA; V gene: TRBV7-3; J gene: TRBJ2-3; CDR3 DNA: TGTGCCAGCAGCCGTCAAGGGTCCCCAGATACGCAGTATTTT; CDR3 protein: CASSRQGSPDTQYF
CDR3 length: 14; D gene: NA; clone size: NA; V gene: TRBV19; J gene: TRBJ2-3; CDR3 DNA: TGTGCCAGTCATCAAACCGGACAGACAGATACGCAGTATTTT; CDR3 protein: CASHQTGQTDTQYF
CDR3 length: 14; D gene: NA; clone size: NA; V gene: TRBV5-4; J gene: TRBJ2-1; CDR3 DNA: TGTGCCAGCAGCTTGGTAGGGGCGGGGAATGAGCAGTTCTTC; CDR3 protein: CASSLVGAGNEQFF